This paragraph covers one TCR beta chain sequence. Its antigen is undetermined. The data belong to a study of OX40 agonist ivuxolimab in advanced cancers. Study-level findings and limits: At 0.1 to 3.0 mg/kg, clonal expansion of CD4+ and CD8+ blood T cells had occurred by week 6. On average, CD8+ T cells showed a greater number of expanded clones than CD4+. Low normalized clonal expansion also occurred in some nonresponding patients.

Only in-frame clones appear in the TCRdb table, and some are missing; sequencing was by immunoSEQ multiplex PCR. In the table there are 70,000 to 95,000 clones, around 87% of which are singletons. Exclusion of a patient followed from autoimmune disease history or systemic immunosuppression. The germline CDR1 and CDR2 sequences are SGHAT and FQNNGV. Trimming pared 7 bases from V and 1 base from J, leaving 22 bases between. CDR3 size: 17 residues. This chain links TRBV11-2 with TRBJ1-1, with D possibly TRBD1 on 6 matching bases. The sequences come from CD4+ or CD8+ T cells sorted from blood, collected in a trial of the OX40 agonist ivuxolimab. The TCR was taken from an adult with an advanced solid tumor such as melanoma, head and neck, liver or kidney cancer. CDR3 coding DNA: TGTGCCAGCACCCAGCAGGGGATATCGGTGAGGAACACTGAAGCTTTCTTT. This translates into CASTQQGISVRNTEAFF.